The sequence of this T cell receptor beta chain was determined in a study of T cell repertoires in cytomegalovirus infection. TCRdb re-derived calls from the reads in MiXCR, one entry per CDR3 protein. Here the sample spans fewer than 900,000 distinct CDR3 sequences, 25% to 35% being singletons. This clonotype was seen a few times. Its antigen is unknown. The germline gives CDR1 MNHEY, CDR2 SVGEGT. The CDR3 is made up of 16 amino acids. V was shortened by 5 bases and J by 1 base, with 17 bases between the two germline ends. This clonotype originated in a human donor in good health (CMV status not recorded). Some clones in this sample may be carry-over from other donors' samples. Sample: cultured CD8+ T cells from PBMCs, taken from culture after CMV antigen stimulation. The chain employs TRBV6-2 or TRBV6-3 and TRBJ1-1, with D perhaps TRBD1 (5 bases). The CDR3 nucleotides are TGTGCCAGCAGTAGGTATCCGGGACGTCAGAACACTGAAGCTTTCTTT. This codes for CASSRYPGRQNTEAFF.